This TCR beta chain was observed in a study of T cells in pancreatic ductal adenocarcinoma. The data were produced by immunoSEQ multiplex PCR, yet TCRdb's version contains in-frame clones alone and is incomplete. The sample records 100,000 or so clones, more than 90% being singletons. This clone occurred once. The selected patients with pancreatic ductal adenocarcinoma had surgery but no neoadjuvant therapy. This CDR3 has 16 amino acids. The V gene end was trimmed by 0 bases and the J gene end by 5 bases; junction bases not matched to a gene: 4. Germline loops: CDR1 LGHNA, CDR2 YSLEER. The clonotype was recovered from a human donor with pancreatic ductal adenocarcinoma. This chain uses TRBV4-3 with TRBJ2-1; 10 bases are a match to TRBD2. Sequenced sample: PBMCs. The CDR3 DNA sequence: TGCGCCAGCAGCCAAGAAGGGGGACTAGCGAACAATGAGCAGTTCTTC. It encodes CASSQEGGLANNEQFF.